The 5 T cell receptor beta chains in this list originate from one sample, sequenced in a study of vaccination and CD4 T cells after COVID-19. Sequenced with the Oncomine TCR Beta short-read assay was DNA taken from cultured CD4+ T cells. TCRdb ran MiXCR on the PCR reads and lists one entry per CDR3 protein. The sample consists of over 5,000 distinct CDR3 sequences, roughly 27% of them appearing once. Antigens for these TCRs are unknown. Treatment in this sample: approximately 11-day PBMC culture with coronavirus spike peptide pools or control peptides (ViraFEST assay). CD4+ T cells that came from the unexposed donor were collected before the COVID-19 pandemic (2011-2018). The material sequenced was CD4+ T cells from blood, cultured in vitro. Receptor source: a human donor in good health.

By frequency in the sample, this clonotype is medium-sized. The chain employs TRBV20-1 and TRBJ1-6; 8 nucleotides agree with TRBD1. Germline V gives CDR1 DFQATT, CDR2 SNEGSKA (reference sequence). J gave up 10 bases and V 5 bases, and 7 bases lay outside the gene matches. The CDR3 sequence is 13 residues long. The CDR3 DNA sequence: TGCAGTGCTCCTAGGACAGGGAACTCACCCCTCCACTTT. Encoded protein: CSAPRTGNSPLHF.

In this sample, this clonotype is medium-sized. V and J are TRBV15 and TRBJ1-1; no clear D. Looked up from germline, CDR1 is LNHNV and CDR2 is YYDKDF (reference sequence). The CDR3 covers 16 residues. The V gene lost 1 base and the J gene lost 7 bases, with 19 bases spanning the gap. CDR3 DNA: TGTGCCACCAGCAGAGCCAAAGCGGTTAGGAGGGTTGAAGCTTTCTTT. It is translated as CATSRAKAVRRVEAFF.

In its sample, this clonotype was seen a few times. This rearrangement joins TRBV10-3 to TRBJ1-2; D is unclear. In germline, CDR1 is ENHRY, CDR2 SYGVKD. V gave up 4 bases and J gave up 5 bases, with 17 bases separating them. The CDR3 sequence is 15 residues long. The CDR3 reads CAISGSPERLYGYTF. The CDR3 coding sequence is TGTGCCATCAGTGGTAGCCCGGAAAGACTATATGGCTACACCTTC.

This clonotype was seen only a few times. CDR3 amino acids: CASSRTEGSEETQYF. Written as DNA, the CDR3 is TGTGCCAGCAGCCGGACAGAAGGGAGTGAAGAGACCCAGTACTTC. The chain employs TRBV7-9 and TRBJ2-5; weak D call: TRBD1 (6 bases). Germline-derived CDR1 and CDR2 are SEHNR and FQNEAQ (reference sequence). V was cut by 5 bases and J by 3 bases, with 16 bases left in between. This CDR3 is built from 15 residues.

The rearrangement joins TRBV19 to TRBJ1-2; no clear D gene. Germline CDR1 LNHDA, CDR2 SQIVND (reference sequence). The CDR3 is made up of 14 amino acids. Deletions cut 4 bases from V and 8 bases from J, with 17 bases between. The CDR3 DNA is TGTGCCAGTAGTAGGAGTAAGACCCTCGCCGGCTACACCTTC. It specifies CASSRSKTLAGYTF.